This T cell receptor beta chain was captured in a study of shared T cell receptors in the human thymus. Measured with immunoSEQ multiplex PCR; TCRdb has only the in-frame clones, and not every one. The table has about 660,000 clones, approximately 87% seen once. This clone is a singleton in its sample. The V end lost 0 bases, the J end lost 3 bases, and 9 bases lay between the germline ends. The CDR3 is 15 amino acids. Germline assignment: CDR1 SGHDN and CDR2 FVKESK. This same sample was also taken into another study, of human thymus T cells.

The V call is TRBV14, the J call TRBJ2-1; D not certain. Sample: thymocytes. The sequence derives from a boy in the first two years of life with a congenital heart defect. The CDR3 protein is CASSQDLSLYNEQFF. Written as DNA, the CDR3 is TGTGCCAGCAGCCAAGACCTGAGCCTCTACAATGAGCAGTTCTTC.